This T cell receptor (beta chain) was recorded in a study of shared clonotypes between healthy human individuals. CDR3 size: 12 residues. Trimming took 4 bases from V and 3 from J, leaving 4 bases between them. Germline V lookup: CDR1 LNHDA, CDR2 SQIVND (reference sequence). Evenly divided among several immunoSEQ plates was the genomic DNA of each subset. Authors' processing steps: In the immunoSEQ data, sequences were junction-only and lacked quality scores, so filtering differed. Profiling relied on immunoSEQ multiplex PCR, and the TCRdb table lists in-frame clones only, not all of them. That table gives V, J and clone size, and the DNA gave D and trimming. The sample records more than 2 million clones, just under 95% being singletons. Naive CD8 cells comprised CD45RO-negative, CCR7-positively selected cells, excluding terminally differentiated effector memory CD45RA+ cells. Recent acute infections and vaccinations were absent in the healthy HIV-negative adult donors.

Sequenced: naive CD8+ T cells from PBMCs. The chain employs TRBV19 and TRBJ2-4; no clear D gene. This TCR derives from a man aged 18 to 29 in good health. Some clones in this sample may be carry-over from other donors' samples. The CDR3 bases are TGTGCCAGTAGTAGGGGCAAAAACATTCAGTACTTC. Encoded protein: CASSRGKNIQYF.